The T cell receptor beta chain described here comes from a study of beta chain features in type 1 diabetes. Study-level information: Healthy donors and patients had similar age, gender and cell yields.

Every bit of the isolated RNA underwent reverse transcription, so sequencing read expressed TCRB transcripts. Repertoires were generated with immunoSEQ multiplex PCR, while TCRdb's copy carries only in-frame clones and drops some. Of just over 600,000 clones in the sample, less than 20% were seen once. Germline V gene sequence: CDR1 MDHEN, CDR2 SYDVKM. V gave up 8 bases and J gave up 4 bases, with 18 bases separating them. The CDR3 has 14 amino acids. Naive, central memory, regulatory and stem cell-like memory cells within the CD4+ compartment were sorted using CD45RO/CCR7/CD25/CD127/CD95/CD27. Each sorted fraction was over 98% pure.

Material: naive CD4+ T cells from blood. This receptor was taken from a man between 18 and 29 years old in good health. This chain links TRBV28 with TRBJ2-7, with a tentative D call TRBD2 (5 bases). CDR3: CASEGQVGVYEQYF. The CDR3 DNA is TGTGCCAGCGAGGGCCAGGTTGGGGTTTACGAGCAGTACTTC. The variable domain in full, with the rest retrieved from reference TRBV28 and TRBJ2-7, is DVKVTQSSRYLVKRTGEKVFLECVQDMDHENMFWYRQDPGLGLRLIYFSYDVKMKEKGDIPEGYSVSREKKERFSLILESASTNQTSMYLCASEGQVGVYEQYFGPGTRLTVT.